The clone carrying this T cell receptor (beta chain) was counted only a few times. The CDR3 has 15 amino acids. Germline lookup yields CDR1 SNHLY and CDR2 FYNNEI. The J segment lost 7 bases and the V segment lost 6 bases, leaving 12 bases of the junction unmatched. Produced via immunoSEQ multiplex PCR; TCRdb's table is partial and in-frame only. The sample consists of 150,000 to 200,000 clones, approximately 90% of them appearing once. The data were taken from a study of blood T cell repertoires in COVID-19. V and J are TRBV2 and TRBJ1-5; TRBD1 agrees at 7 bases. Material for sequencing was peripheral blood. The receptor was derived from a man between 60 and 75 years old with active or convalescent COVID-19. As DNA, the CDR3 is TGTGCCAGCAGCCGCCCCGACAGGGATCAACAGCCCCAGCATTTT. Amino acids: CASSRPDRDQQPQHF.